One and the same sample provided the 20 T cell receptor beta chains below, sequenced in a study of T cells in Graves' hyperthyroidism and ophthalmopathy. The TCR beta CDR3 regions underwent amplification using RNA transcripts as the source. TCR CDR3 underwent first-round RT-PCR with the HTBI primer set. A single record per CDR3 protein comes from TCRdb applying MiXCR to the multiplex PCR reads. This sample has hundreds of thousands of distinct CDR3 sequences, with 35% to 45% found just once. The sequenced material came from blood. These receptors were taken from a man in his late teens or twenties with Graves' hyperthyroidism.

V gene TRBV19 combines with J gene TRBJ1-5; D is unresolved. Between the trimmed V and J ends, which lost 3 bases and 0 bases, there was a span of 15 bases. CDR1 LNHDA and CDR2 SQIVND come from the germline V gene (reference sequence). The CDR3 contains 17 residues. The DNA of the CDR3 is TGTGCCAGTAGTATCCAGGCCAGGCAGTATAGCAATCAGCCCCAGCATTTT. This gives the protein CASSIQARQYSNQPQHF. Looking up the rest from reference TRBV19 and TRBJ1-5 gives the full variable domain: DGGITQSPKYLFRKEGQNVTLSCEQNLNHDAMYWYRQDPGQGLRLIYYSQIVNDFQKGDIAEGYSVSREKKESFPLTVTSAQKNPTAFYLCASSIQARQYSNQPQHFGDGTRLSIL.

There are a few counts of this clonotype. The CDR3 coding sequence is TGTGCCAGCAGGTTTCAGGGAAGGACCGGGGAGCTGTTTTTT. It codes for CASRFQGRTGELFF. The chain recombines TRBV6-5 with TRBJ2-2, with D tentatively TRBD1 (5 bases). V was clipped by 6 bases and J by 5 bases, with 13 bases between them. CDR1 MNHEY and CDR2 SVGAGI come from the germline V gene. This CDR3 contains 14 residues.

V gene TRBV29-1 combines with J gene TRBJ2-7; D possibly corresponds to TRBD2 (5 bases). The V end lost 8 bases, the J end lost 0 bases, and 14 bases lay between the germline ends. The V gene's germline CDR1 is SQVTM and CDR2 ANQGSEA. CDR3 length: 13 amino acids. The CDR3 reads CSQRAVSSYEQYF. The CDR3 DNA reads as TGCAGCCAACGAGCGGTGAGCTCCTACGAGCAGTACTTC.

This clonotype turned up a few times. Here the CDR3 DNA reads TGTGCCAGTAGTAATCGGGACTTGAGGGGAGAGACCCAGTACTTC. Translation: CASSNRDLRGETQYF. The chain recombines TRBV19 with TRBJ2-5; weak D call: TRBD2 (6 bases). Trimming pared 4 bases from V and 4 bases from J, leaving 16 bases between. Germline-derived CDR1 and CDR2 are LNHDA and SQIVND (reference sequence). CDR3 length: 15 residues.

This chain links TRBV19 with TRBJ2-7, with D unresolved. V gave up 5 bases and J gave up 0 bases, with 20 bases separating them. CDR3 size: 17 residues. CDR1 and CDR2 from the germline V gene are LNHDA and SQIVND (reference sequence). The CDR3 region is CASSPHVTTQSSYEQYF. The DNA of the CDR3 is TGTGCCAGTAGTCCCCACGTCACCACTCAAAGCTCCTACGAGCAGTACTTC.

This clonotype was picked up many times. The chain is built from TRBV9 and TRBJ1-3, with D hard to call. Trimming took 4 bases from V and 4 from J, leaving 15 bases between them. CDR3 length: 15 residues. The germline V gene has CDR1 SGDLS and CDR2 YYNGEE. The CDR3 loop is CASSTPTAGGNTIYF. In DNA, the CDR3 is TGTGCCAGCAGCACCCCGACCGCGGGGGGAAACACCATATATTTT.

The sample holds many counts of this clonotype. V usage is TRBV15 and J usage is TRBJ1-1; D is possibly TRBD1 (5 bases). The germline V and J ends were trimmed by 1 base and 4 bases, with 10 bases remaining between them. The CDR3 runs to 14 residues. The germline gives CDR1 LNHNV, CDR2 YYDKDF (reference sequence). The CDR3 here is CATSRAGDSTEAFF. In DNA, the CDR3 is TGTGCCACCAGCAGAGCTGGGGACTCCACTGAAGCTTTCTTT.

The chain joins TRBV29-1 to TRBJ1-4; unclear D gene. Germline V gene lookup returns CDR1 SQVTM and CDR2 ANQGSEA. The CDR3 covers 13 residues. V lost 4 bases, J lost 11 bases, and 17 bases lay in between. The CDR3 spells CSVVVGLTGKLFF. CDR3 sequence (DNA): TGCAGCGTTGTTGTGGGCTTGACGGGGAAACTGTTTTTT. Full variable domain (outside the CDR3, taken from reference TRBV29-1 and TRBJ1-4): SAVISQKPSRDICQRGTSLTIQCQVDSQVTMMFWYRQQPGQSLTLIATANQGSEATYESGFVIDKFPISRPNLTFSTLTVSNMSPEDSSIYLCSVVVGLTGKLFFGSGTQLSVL.

Here the CDR3 DNA reads TGCGCCAGCAGCCAAGGAACAGGGCTTGGGGCCGGGGAGCTGTTTTTT. It yields the protein CASSQGTGLGAGELFF. The rearrangement uses TRBV5-1 and TRBJ2-2, with D tentatively TRBD1 (6 bases). The CDR3 loop spans 16 amino acids. The V end lost 4 bases, the J end lost 6 bases, and 19 bases lay between the germline ends. Germline V gene data show CDR1 as SGHRS and CDR2 as YFSETQ.

For this clonotype: A much more abundant neighbour one base away suggests this may be a read error. The genes are TRBV2 and TRBJ2-6; 8 positions match TRBD1. This CDR3 is built from 18 residues. Germline lookup yields CDR1 SNHLY and CDR2 FYNNEI. With 4 bases clipped from V and 3 bases from J, the junction kept 11 bases outside the gene matches. CDR3 protein: CASSAQGARVGGANVLTF. The CDR3 nucleotides read TGTGCCAGCAGTGCCCAGGGGGCACGGGTTGGTGGGGCCAACGTCCTGACTTTC.

This clonotype has a handful of counts. The chain uses TRBV6-5 and TRBJ1-5; possibly TRBD1 for D (5 bases). The V and J ends lost 7 bases and 5 bases respectively, with 15 bases between them. The CDR3 loop spans 14 amino acids. Looked up from germline, CDR1 is MNHEY and CDR2 is SVGAGI. The CDR3 DNA follows: TGTGCCAGCAACCCCAACTGGGGGGATCAGCCCCAGCATTTT. This translates into CASNPNWGDQPQHF.

CDR3 loop: CASSRGTGYQETQYF. The CDR3 DNA is TGTGCCAGCAGTCGGGGGACCGGGTACCAAGAGACCCAGTACTTC. V gene TRBV6-1 combines with J gene TRBJ2-5; maybe TRBD2 (6 bases). CDR1 and CDR2 from the germline V gene are MNHNS and SASEGT. The length of the CDR3 is 15 residues. Trimming removed 5 bases from V and 0 bases from J, with 13 bases in between.

V and J are TRBV7-8 and TRBJ2-7; 7 nucleotides agree with TRBD1. Germline loops: CDR1 SGHVS, CDR2 FQNEAQ. J lost 3 bases, V lost 3 bases, and 14 bases had no gene match. CDR3 length equals 17 residues. In nucleotides, the CDR3 is TGTGCCAGCAGCTTGCAAACCTCCGGGACAGTATACTACGAGCAGTACTTC. Translated, it gives CASSLQTSGTVYYEQYF.

Concerning this clonotype itself: This could be a read error, since a much larger clone is one nucleotide away. The chain combines TRBV7-9 with TRBJ2-7; the D is unclear. Germline lookup yields CDR1 SEHNR and CDR2 FQNEAQ (reference sequence). V gave up 3 bases and J gave up 7 bases, with 10 bases separating them. The CDR3 is made up of 12 amino acids. The CDR3 DNA follows: TGTGCCAGCAGCTTTTACAGTCGGGAGCAGTACTTC. Its protein is CASSFYSREQYF.

The rearrangement joins TRBV9 to TRBJ1-1, with TRBD1 identical over 9 bases. V dropped 5 bases and J dropped 0; count of bases not matched to a gene: 11. CDR1 is SGDLS, CDR2 YYNGEE, per germline. This CDR3 region has 17 residues. The chain's CDR3 is CASSWADRGAMNTEAFF. CDR3 bases: TGTGCCAGCAGTTGGGCCGACAGGGGGGCCATGAACACTGAAGCTTTCTTT.

This clonotype was detected many times. The chain carries TRBV9 and TRBJ1-3; D is undetermined. The CDR3 extends over 12 amino acids. CDR1 is SGDLS and CDR2 is YYNGEE in the germline V gene. V was pared by 0 bases and J by 3 bases, with 1 base between. The CDR3 DNA reads TGTGCCAGCAGCGTAGATGGAAACACCATATATTTT. Its protein product is CASSVDGNTIYF.

Many counts were recorded for this clonotype. The V and J genes are TRBV7-3 and TRBJ2-7; tentative D call: TRBD1 (5 bases). Trimming removed 4 bases at V and 6 bases at J, with 10 bases between. This CDR3 is built from 12 residues. Germline V CDR1 and CDR2: SGHTA, FQGTGA. The CDR3 here is CASSYERGEQYF. The DNA of the CDR3 is TGTGCCAGCAGCTATGAAAGGGGCGAGCAGTACTTC. The full variable domain, in which reference TRBV7-3 and TRBJ2-7 provide the parts outside the CDR3, is GAGVSQTPSNKVTEKGKYVELRCDPISGHTALYWYRQSLGQGPEFLIYFQGTGAADDSGLPNDRFFAVRPEGSVSTLKIQRTERGDSAVYLCASSYERGEQYFGPGTRLTVT.

Remarks on this clonotype: Since a much larger clone is just one base distant, this may be a read error. The conserved phenylalanine or tryptophan normally closing the CDR3 is absent here, so this likely arose from a read error. The chain combines TRBV7-9 with TRBJ2-7; D is unclear. Looked up from germline, CDR1 is SEHNR and CDR2 is FQNEAQ (reference sequence). The CDR3 has 12 residues. Trimming stripped 0 bases from V and 4 bases from J, with 4 bases between. CDR3 sequence reads: CASSLAQYEQYL. Written as DNA, the CDR3 is TGTGCCAGCAGCTTAGCGCAGTACGAGCAGTACCTC.

This clonotype was detected only a few times. The chain has TRBV4-2 and TRBJ2-7, with 9 bases that match TRBD2. The CDR3 is 15 residues long. The germline V gene encodes CDR1 LGHNA and CDR2 YNFKEQ. Trimming took 1 base from V and 7 from J; bases not matched to a gene: 8. The CDR3 protein is CASSQAAGGLGEQYF. The CDR3 coding sequence is TGTGCCAGCAGCCAAGCGGCGGGAGGGTTGGGGGAGCAGTACTTC.

V and J are TRBV7-2 and TRBJ1-2; 7 bases align to TRBD1. The V segment lost 5 bases and the J segment 6 bases; nucleotides outside the gene matches: 12. CDR1 SGHTA and CDR2 FQGNSA come from the germline V gene. The CDR3 has 15 residues. This CDR3 reads CASSQDLRQGDGYTF. The CDR3 DNA follows: TGTGCCAGCAGCCAAGATCTCAGACAGGGAGATGGCTACACCTTC.